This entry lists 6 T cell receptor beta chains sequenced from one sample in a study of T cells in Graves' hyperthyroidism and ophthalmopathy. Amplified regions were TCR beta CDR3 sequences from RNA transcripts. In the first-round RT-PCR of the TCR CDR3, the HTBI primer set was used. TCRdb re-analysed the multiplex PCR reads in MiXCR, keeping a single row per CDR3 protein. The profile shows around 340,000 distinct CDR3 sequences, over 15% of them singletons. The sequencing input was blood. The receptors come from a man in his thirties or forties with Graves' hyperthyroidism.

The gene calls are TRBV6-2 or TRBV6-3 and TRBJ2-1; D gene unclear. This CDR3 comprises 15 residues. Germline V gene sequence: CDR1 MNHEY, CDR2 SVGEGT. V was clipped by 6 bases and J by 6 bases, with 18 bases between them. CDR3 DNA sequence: TGTGCCAGCAGGGCCCAAGCGTGGTATGTCAATGAGCAGTTCTTC. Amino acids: CASRAQAWYVNEQFF.

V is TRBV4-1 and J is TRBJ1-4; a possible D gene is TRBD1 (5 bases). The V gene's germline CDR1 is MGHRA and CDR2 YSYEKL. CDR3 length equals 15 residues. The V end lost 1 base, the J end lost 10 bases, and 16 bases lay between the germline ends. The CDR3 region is CASSQVGAIAGKLFF. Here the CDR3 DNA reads TGCGCCAGCAGCCAAGTCGGGGCGATCGCAGGAAAACTGTTTTTT.

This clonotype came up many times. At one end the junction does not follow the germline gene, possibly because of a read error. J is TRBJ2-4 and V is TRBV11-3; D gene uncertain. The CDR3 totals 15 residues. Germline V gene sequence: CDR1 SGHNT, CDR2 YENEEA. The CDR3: CASSRYSPAENIQYF. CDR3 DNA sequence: TGTGCCAGCAGCCGCTATTCCCCAGCCGAAAACATTCAGTACTTC.

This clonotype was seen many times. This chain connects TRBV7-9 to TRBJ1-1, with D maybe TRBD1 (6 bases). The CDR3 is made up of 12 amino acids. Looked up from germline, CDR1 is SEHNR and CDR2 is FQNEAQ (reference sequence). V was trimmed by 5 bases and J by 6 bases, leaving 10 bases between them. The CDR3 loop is CASSKDSSEAFF. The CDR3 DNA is TGTGCCAGCAGCAAGGACAGCTCTGAAGCTTTCTTT.

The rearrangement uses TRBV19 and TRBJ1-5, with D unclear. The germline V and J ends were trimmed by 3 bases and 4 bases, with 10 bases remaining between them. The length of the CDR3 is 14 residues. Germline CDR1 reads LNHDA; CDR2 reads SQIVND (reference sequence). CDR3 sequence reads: CASSIAGRNQPQHF. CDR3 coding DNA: TGTGCCAGTAGTATTGCGGGAAGGAATCAGCCCCAGCATTTT.

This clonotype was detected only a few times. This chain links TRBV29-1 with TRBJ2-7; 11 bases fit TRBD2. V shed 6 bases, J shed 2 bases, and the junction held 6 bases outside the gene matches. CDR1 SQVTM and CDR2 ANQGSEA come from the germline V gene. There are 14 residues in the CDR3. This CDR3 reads CSVTGTSGPYEQYF. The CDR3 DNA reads TGCAGCGTGACCGGGACTAGCGGCCCCTACGAGCAGTACTTC.